The 10 T cell receptor beta chains below come from one sample, sequenced in a study of blood T cell repertoires in COVID-19. Clones were sequenced by immunoSEQ multiplex PCR, and TCRdb holds only the in-frame ones, with some missing. Altogether 70,000 to 100,000 clones are present, about 90% being singletons, with the ten largest covering around 2.9%. The sample taken for sequencing was peripheral blood. The origin of the receptors is a man in his fifties with COVID-19, enrolled during active disease.

This clone appeared a single time. The chain is built from TRBV5-1 and TRBJ2-5; 7 nucleotides line up with TRBD1. Unmatched junction bases numbered 14, after V lost 0 bases and J lost 9 bases. This CDR3 has 16 residues. The germline gives CDR1 SGHRS, CDR2 YFSETQ. In nucleotides, the CDR3 is TGCGCCAGCAGCTTGGCCCCGGGACAGCCAATTGAGCCCCAGTACTTC. Translated, it gives CASSLAPGQPIEPQYF. The variable domain in full, with the rest retrieved from reference TRBV5-1 and TRBJ2-5, is KAGVTQTPRYLIKTRGQQVTLSCSPISGHRSVSWYQQTPGQGLQFLFEYFSETQRNKGNFPGRFSGRQFSNSRSEMNVSTLELGDSALYLCASSLAPGQPIEPQYFGPGTRLLVL.

This chain links TRBV6-5 with TRBJ1-5; possibly TRBD1 for D (5 bases). CDR1 is MNHEY and CDR2 is SVGAGI in the germline V gene. V lost 1 base and J 4 bases, leaving 11 bases between the germline ends. This CDR3 spans 15 amino acids. Here the CDR3 DNA reads TGTGCCAGCAGTTACTTCGGGGGACCAAATCAGCCCCAGCATTTT. This sequence encodes CASSYFGGPNQPQHF.

The V call is TRBV4-3, the J call TRBJ2-2, with 7 bases lining up with TRBD1. Per the germline V gene, CDR1 is LGHNA and CDR2 is YSLEER. The junction had 7 bases not matched to a gene; V was cut back by 3 bases and J by 3 bases. The CDR3 contains 16 residues. CDR3 sequence reads: CASSQMQGVDTGELFF. The CDR3 DNA reads as TGCGCCAGCAGCCAGATGCAGGGGGTCGACACCGGGGAGCTGTTTTTT.

This rearrangement joins TRBV12-3 or TRBV12-4 to TRBJ2-7, with a tentative D call TRBD1 (6 bases). This CDR3 is 11 amino acids long. The V end was cut by 6 bases, the J end by 10 bases, with 13 bases between. CDR3 bases: TGTGCCAGCAGAAAATCAGGGGCCCAGTACTTC. It specifies CASRKSGAQYF.

Remarks on this clone: The sample holds other DNA sequences that translate to the same CDR3. V is TRBV6-5 and J is TRBJ2-7; no clear D gene. CDR1 is MNHEY, CDR2 SVGAGI, per germline. CDR3 length: 13 amino acids. Trimming stripped 4 bases from V and 0 bases from J, with 7 bases between. The CDR3 DNA reads as TGTGCCAGCAGTTCTTCCGTCTCCTACGAGCAGTACTTC. This codes for CASSSSVSYEQYF.

The chain links TRBV2 to TRBJ1-3, with D maybe TRBD1 (6 bases). This CDR3 region has 14 residues. V lost 4 bases to trimming and J lost 0 bases, with 7 bases between them. Germline-derived CDR1 and CDR2 are SNHLY and FYNNEI. The CDR3 loop is CASSVRGSGNTIYF. The DNA for the CDR3 is TGTGCCAGCAGTGTCAGGGGCTCTGGAAACACCATATATTTT.

This chain uses TRBV6-5 with TRBJ2-7, with 8 bases aligning to TRBD1. Germline V gene lookup returns CDR1 MNHEY and CDR2 SVGAGI. Unmatched junction bases numbered 6, after V lost 8 bases and J lost 0 bases. The CDR3 extends over 14 amino acids. CDR3 loop: CASFSTGASYEQYF. The CDR3 nucleotides are TGTGCCAGCTTCTCGACAGGGGCCTCCTACGAGCAGTACTTC.

CDR3 sequence reads: CASRSSGNTIYF. CDR3 DNA: TGTGCCAGCAGGAGCTCTGGAAACACCATATATTTT. The chain links TRBV6-5 to TRBJ1-3, with D hard to call. The CDR3 loop spans 12 amino acids. With 6 bases removed from V and 0 bases from J, the gap between germline ends came to 3 bases. Germline loops: CDR1 MNHEY, CDR2 SVGAGI.

V and J are TRBV28 and TRBJ1-5, with 7 bases fitting TRBD1. J was trimmed by 3 bases and V by 5 bases; bases with no gene match: 10. Germline V CDR1 and CDR2: MDHEN, SYDVKM. The CDR3 runs 16 residues. The CDR3 nucleotides read TGTGCCAGCAGTGCATTGACAGGGTTATTCAATCAGCCCCAGCATTTT. This codes for CASSALTGLFNQPQHF. Looking up the rest from reference TRBV28 and TRBJ1-5 gives the full variable domain: DVKVTQSSRYLVKRTGEKVFLECVQDMDHENMFWYRQDPGLGLRLIYFSYDVKMKEKGDIPEGYSVSREKKERFSLILESASTNQTSMYLCASSALTGLFNQPQHFGDGTRLSIL.

The chain links TRBV10-3 to TRBJ2-1; 12 positions match TRBD1. CDR1 is ENHRY and CDR2 is SYGVKD in the germline V gene. V shed 3 bases and J 9 bases; nucleotides not matched to a gene: 9. The CDR3 runs to 16 residues. The CDR3: CAISDSGTGGGFEQFF. In DNA, the CDR3 is TGTGCCATCAGTGACTCCGGGACAGGGGGCGGTTTTGAGCAGTTCTTC.